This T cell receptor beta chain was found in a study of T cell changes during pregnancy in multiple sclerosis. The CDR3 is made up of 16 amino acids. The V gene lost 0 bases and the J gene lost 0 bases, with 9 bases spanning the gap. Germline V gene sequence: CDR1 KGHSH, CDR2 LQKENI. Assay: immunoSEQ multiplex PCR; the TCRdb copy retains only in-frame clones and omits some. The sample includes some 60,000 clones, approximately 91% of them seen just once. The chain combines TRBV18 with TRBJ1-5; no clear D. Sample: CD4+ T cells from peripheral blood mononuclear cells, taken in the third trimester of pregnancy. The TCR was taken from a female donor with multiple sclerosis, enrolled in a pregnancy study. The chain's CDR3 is CASSPPSSGSNQPQHF. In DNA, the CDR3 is TGTGCCAGCTCACCACCGAGTTCAGGTAGCAATCAGCCCCAGCATTTT. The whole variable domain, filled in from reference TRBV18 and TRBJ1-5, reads NAGVMQNPRHLVRRRGQEARLRCSPMKGHSHVYWYRQLPEEGLKFMVYLQKENIIDESGMPKERFSAEFPKEGPSILRIQQVVRGDSAAYFCASSPPSSGSNQPQHFGDGTRLSIL.